This TCR beta chain appears in the sequencing data of a study of OX40 agonist ivuxolimab in advanced cancers. Clones were read by immunoSEQ multiplex PCR, and TCRdb kept only the in-frame ones, dropping some. Here the sample spans 55,000 to 90,000 clones, 85% to 90% being singletons. J gave up 0 bases and V 4 bases, and 6 bases lay outside the gene matches. The CDR3 covers 15 residues. Looked up from germline, CDR1 is GTSNPN and CDR2 is SVGIG (reference sequence). This chain uses TRBV30 with TRBJ2-3; 8 bases line up with TRBD2. The sequence was obtained from an adult with an advanced solid tumor such as melanoma, head and neck, liver or kidney cancer. The input for sequencing was CD4+ or CD8+ T cells sorted from blood, taken in a trial of the OX40 agonist ivuxolimab. The CDR3 sequence is CAWTLLAASTDTQYF. The CDR3 DNA sequence: TGTGCCTGGACTTTACTAGCGGCTAGCACAGATACGCAGTATTTT.